The next 5 T cell receptor beta chains were all read from a single sample in a study of blood T cell repertoires in COVID-19. Profiling relied on immunoSEQ multiplex PCR, and the TCRdb table lists in-frame clones only, not all of them. This sample carries around 400,000 clones, approximately 89% of them seen once, and the ten largest clones take about 0.9%. Sample: PBMCs or T cells enriched from blood (not recorded which). All receptors derive from a woman aged 40 to 49 who had been exposed to COVID-19.

The rearrangement uses TRBV19 and TRBJ1-2; D uncertain. The CDR3 has 13 residues. V lost 10 bases to trimming and J lost 0 bases, with 12 bases between them. Germline V gives CDR1 LNHDA, CDR2 SQIVND (reference sequence). This CDR3 is CATQLHANYGYTF. The CDR3 region has the DNA TGTGCCACCCAACTGCACGCTAACTATGGCTACACCTTC.

The chain carries TRBV7-2 and TRBJ2-1, with D perhaps matching TRBD2 (6 bases). The CDR3 runs 16 residues. Germline loops: CDR1 SGHTA, CDR2 FQGNSA. V lost 5 bases to trimming and J lost 9 bases, with 23 bases between them. The CDR3 sequence: CASSEVGGSPSVEQFF. In DNA form, the CDR3 reads TGTGCCAGCAGCGAAGTCGGAGGGAGTCCCTCTGTTGAGCAGTTCTTC.

The chain couples TRBV2 to TRBJ1-2; maybe TRBD1 (5 bases). CDR1 is SNHLY, CDR2 FYNNEI, per germline. The CDR3 totals 16 residues. V lost 2 bases to trimming and J lost 9 bases, with 22 bases between them. The CDR3 sequence: CASSELGSGQGGSYTF. CDR3 nucleotides: TGTGCCAGCAGTGAACTTGGCAGCGGGCAGGGTGGAAGCTACACCTTC.

The genes are TRBV7-9 and TRBJ1-2; no firm D call. V was pared by 1 base and J by 9 bases, with 9 bases between. From germline, CDR1 is SEHNR and CDR2 FQNEAQ (reference sequence). The CDR3 loop spans 12 amino acids. CDR3 sequence reads: CASSLVPESYTF. The CDR3 nucleotides read TGTGCCAGCAGCTTAGTACCCGAGAGCTACACCTTC.

This clone was seen only a few times. CDR3 sequence: CASSLSSIEDTGELFF. The CDR3 DNA is TGTGCCAGCAGCTTAAGTAGTATCGAGGACACCGGGGAGCTGTTTTTT. The chain uses TRBV7-6 and TRBJ2-2, with no clear D. With 2 bases removed from V and 3 bases from J, the gap between germline ends came to 13 bases. The germline V gene encodes CDR1 SGHVS and CDR2 FNYEAQ. The CDR3 totals 16 residues. The full variable domain, rest sourced from reference TRBV7-6 and TRBJ2-2, is GAGVSQSPRYKVTKRGQDVALRCDPISGHVSLYWYRQALGQGPEFLTYFNYEAQQDKSGLPNDRFSAERPEGSISTLTIQRTEQRDSAMYRCASSLSSIEDTGELFFGEGSRLTVL.